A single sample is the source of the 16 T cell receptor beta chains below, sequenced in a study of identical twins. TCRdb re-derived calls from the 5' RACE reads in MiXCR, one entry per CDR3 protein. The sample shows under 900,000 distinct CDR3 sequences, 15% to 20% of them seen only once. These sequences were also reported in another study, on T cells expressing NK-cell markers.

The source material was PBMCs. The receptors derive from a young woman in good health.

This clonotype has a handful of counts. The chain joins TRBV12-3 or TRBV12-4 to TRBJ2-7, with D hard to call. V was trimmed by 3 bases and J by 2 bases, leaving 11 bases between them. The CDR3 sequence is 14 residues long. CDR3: CASSFGQRAYEQYF. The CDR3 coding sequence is TGTGCCAGCAGTTTCGGGCAGCGCGCCTACGAGCAGTACTTC.

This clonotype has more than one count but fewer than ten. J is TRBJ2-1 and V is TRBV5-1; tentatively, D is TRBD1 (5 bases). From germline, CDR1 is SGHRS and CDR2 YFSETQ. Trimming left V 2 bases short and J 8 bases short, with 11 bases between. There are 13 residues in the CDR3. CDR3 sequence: CASSFRQGHEQFF. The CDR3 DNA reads TGCGCCAGCAGCTTCCGGCAGGGCCATGAGCAGTTCTTC.

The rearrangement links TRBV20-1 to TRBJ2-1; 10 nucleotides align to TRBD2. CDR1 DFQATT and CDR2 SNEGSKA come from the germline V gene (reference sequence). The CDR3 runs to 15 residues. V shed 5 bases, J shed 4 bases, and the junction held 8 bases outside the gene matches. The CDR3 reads CSAHRLAGSYNEQFF. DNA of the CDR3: TGCAGTGCTCATCGACTAGCGGGTTCGTACAATGAGCAGTTCTTC.

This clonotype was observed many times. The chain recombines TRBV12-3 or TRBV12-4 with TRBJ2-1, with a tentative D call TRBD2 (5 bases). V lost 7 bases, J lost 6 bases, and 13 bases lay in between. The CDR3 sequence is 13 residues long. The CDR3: CASTNTRFNEQFF. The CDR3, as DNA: TGTGCCAGCACCAATACTAGGTTCAATGAGCAGTTCTTC.

CDR3 amino acids: CSAALGTGGYTDTQYF. For the CDR3, the DNA is TGCAGTGCTGCTCTCGGCACAGGAGGTTACACAGATACGCAGTATTTT. The genes are TRBV20-1 and TRBJ2-3, with D perhaps TRBD1 or TRBD2 (5 bases each). This CDR3 has 16 amino acids. Germline values: CDR1 DFQATT, CDR2 SNEGSKA (reference sequence). V was pared by 5 bases and J by 2 bases, with 20 bases between.

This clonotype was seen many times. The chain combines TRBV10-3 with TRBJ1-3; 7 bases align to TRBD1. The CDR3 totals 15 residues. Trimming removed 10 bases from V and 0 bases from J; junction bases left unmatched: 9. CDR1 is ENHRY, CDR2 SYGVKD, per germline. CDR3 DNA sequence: TGTGCCACCAGGTCAGGGGGATACTCTGGAAACACCATATATTTT. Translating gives CATRSGGYSGNTIYF.

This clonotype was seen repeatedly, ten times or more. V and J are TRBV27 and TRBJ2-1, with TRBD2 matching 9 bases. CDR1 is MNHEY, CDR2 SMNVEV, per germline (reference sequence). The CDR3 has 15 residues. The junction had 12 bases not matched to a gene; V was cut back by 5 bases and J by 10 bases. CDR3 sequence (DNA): TGTGCCAGCAGTCTCCGCGGTAGCGGGGGCAACGAGCAGTTCTTC. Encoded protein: CASSLRGSGGNEQFF.

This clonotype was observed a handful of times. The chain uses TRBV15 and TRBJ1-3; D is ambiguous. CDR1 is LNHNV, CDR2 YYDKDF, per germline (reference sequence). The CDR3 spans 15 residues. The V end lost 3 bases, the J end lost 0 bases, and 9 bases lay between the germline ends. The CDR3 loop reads CATSRASASGNTIYF. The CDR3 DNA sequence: TGTGCCACCAGCAGGGCATCGGCCTCTGGAAACACCATATATTTT.

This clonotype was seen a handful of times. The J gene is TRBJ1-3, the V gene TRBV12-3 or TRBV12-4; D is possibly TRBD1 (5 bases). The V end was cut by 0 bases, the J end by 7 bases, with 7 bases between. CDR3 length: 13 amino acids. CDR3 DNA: TGTGCCAGCAGTTTAGCCAGGGCGAACACCATATATTTT. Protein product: CASSLARANTIYF.

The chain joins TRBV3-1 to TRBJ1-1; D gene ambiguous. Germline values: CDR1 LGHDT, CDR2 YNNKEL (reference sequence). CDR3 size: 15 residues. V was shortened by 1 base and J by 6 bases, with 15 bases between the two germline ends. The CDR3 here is CASSQVINIGAEAFF. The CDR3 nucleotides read TGTGCCAGCAGCCAAGTAATTAATATCGGGGCTGAAGCTTTCTTT.

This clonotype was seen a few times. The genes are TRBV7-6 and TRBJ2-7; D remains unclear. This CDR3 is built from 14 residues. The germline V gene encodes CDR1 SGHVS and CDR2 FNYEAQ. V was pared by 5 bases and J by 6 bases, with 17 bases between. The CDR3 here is CASSGTNGPSEQYF. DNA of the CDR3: TGTGCCAGCAGCGGTACGAATGGACCCTCCGAGCAGTACTTC.

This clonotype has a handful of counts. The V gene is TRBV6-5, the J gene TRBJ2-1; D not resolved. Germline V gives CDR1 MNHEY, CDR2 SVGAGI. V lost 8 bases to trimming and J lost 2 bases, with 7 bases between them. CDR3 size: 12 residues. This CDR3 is CASASPYNEQFF. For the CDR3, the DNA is TGTGCCAGCGCAAGTCCCTACAATGAGCAGTTCTTC.

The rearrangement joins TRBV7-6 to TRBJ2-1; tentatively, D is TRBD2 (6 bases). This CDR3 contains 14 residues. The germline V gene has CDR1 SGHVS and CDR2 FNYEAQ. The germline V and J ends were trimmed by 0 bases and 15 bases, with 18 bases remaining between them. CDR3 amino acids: CASSLAGSGGERFF. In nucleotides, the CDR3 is TGTGCCAGCAGCTTAGCGGGTAGCGGAGGGGAACGGTTCTTC.

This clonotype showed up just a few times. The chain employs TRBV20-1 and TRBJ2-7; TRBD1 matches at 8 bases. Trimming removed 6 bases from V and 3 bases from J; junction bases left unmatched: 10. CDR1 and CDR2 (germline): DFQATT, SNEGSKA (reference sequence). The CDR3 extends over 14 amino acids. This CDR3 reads CSANGQGELYEQYF. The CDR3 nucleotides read TGCAGTGCAAATGGACAGGGTGAACTCTACGAGCAGTACTTC.

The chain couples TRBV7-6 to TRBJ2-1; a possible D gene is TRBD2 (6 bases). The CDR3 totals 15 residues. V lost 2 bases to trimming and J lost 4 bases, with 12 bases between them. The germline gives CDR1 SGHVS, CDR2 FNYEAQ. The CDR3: CASSLSPGEYNEQFF. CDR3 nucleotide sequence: TGTGCCAGCAGCTTATCCCCGGGGGAATACAATGAGCAGTTCTTC. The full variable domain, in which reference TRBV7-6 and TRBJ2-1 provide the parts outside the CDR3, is GAGVSQSPRYKVTKRGQDVALRCDPISGHVSLYWYRQALGQGPEFLTYFNYEAQQDKSGLPNDRFSAERPEGSISTLTIQRTEQRDSAMYRCASSLSPGEYNEQFFGPGTRLTVL.

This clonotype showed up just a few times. CDR3 DNA sequence: TGCAGTGCGGTTAACCGGGACATAAACATTCAGTACTTC. This encodes CSAVNRDINIQYF. This chain joins TRBV20-1 and TRBJ2-4; possible D gene TRBD1, 6 bases. The CDR3 has 13 residues. Deletions cut 6 bases from V and 6 bases from J, with 15 bases between. Germline loops: CDR1 DFQATT, CDR2 SNEGSKA (reference sequence).